The clone carrying this TCR beta chain was observed many times. The record originates from a study of regulatory T cells in long-lasting Graves disease. The authors built TCR beta libraries using iRepertoire HTBI primers and Arm-PCR of CDR3 regions. TCRdb redid the calling of the multiplex PCR reads with MiXCR, one entry per CDR3 protein. The profile shows about 470,000 distinct CDR3 sequences, around 20% of them singletons. The CDR3 consists of 11 residues. Looked up from germline, CDR1 is MGHDK and CDR2 is SYGVNS. V was clipped by 7 bases and J by 3 bases, with 7 bases between them. Time point: persistent/refractory GD, antithyroid drugs over 5 years with positive TRAb. From PBMCs, RNA was extracted and then used to make the TCR library.

The sample here was peripheral blood mononuclear cells (PBMCs), taken when the disease was refractory, from a patient treated with antithyroid drugs. The origin of this receptor is a female donor with Graves disease. This chain joins TRBV25-1 and TRBJ2-7; D is unclear. The CDR3 sequence is CASMEFYEQYF. Written as DNA, the CDR3 is TGTGCCAGCATGGAGTTCTACGAGCAGTACTTC.